The rows below give T cell receptor beta chains drawn from one sample of a study of blood T cell repertoires in COVID-19. Profiled with immunoSEQ multiplex PCR; TCRdb holds only in-frame clones, not every one. The profile shows 25,000 to 30,000 clones, 85% to 90% of them singletons. Sequencing input: peripheral blood. The receptors originated from a man in his 60s with acute or convalescent COVID-19. Both conserved end residues are part of each CDR3. D genes are given only for firm matches. Size is stated for part of the rows, as once, few or many counts, or as a class when the clone is expanded.

d_gene,v_gene,j_gene,abundance,CDR3aa,CDR3nt
NA,TRBV5-1,TRBJ1-2,NA,CASSFARNYGYTF,TGCGCCAGCAGCTTCGCGAGGAACTATGGCTACACCTTC
NA,TRBV4-1,TRBJ1-2,few,CASSLTDSNYGYTF,TGCGCCAGCAGCCTTACGGACAGTAACTATGGCTACACCTTC
NA,TRBV9,TRBJ1-4,NA,CASSVAGLSEKLFF,TGTGCCAGCAGCGTAGCGGGATTATCCGAAAAACTGTTTTTT
TRBD1,TRBV28,TRBJ2-7,NA,CASSPGQGFYEQYF,TGTGCCAGCAGCCCGGGACAGGGGTTTTACGAGCAGTACTTC
TRBD2,TRBV24-1,TRBJ2-3,NA,CATSDLPSGEFTDTQYF,TGTGCCACCAGTGATTTGCCTAGCGGGGAGTTCACAGATACGCAGTATTTT
NA,TRBV5-1,TRBJ1-5,NA,CASSLVDINSNQPQHF,TGCGCCAGCAGCTTGGTGGACATTAATAGCAATCAGCCCCAGCATTTT
NA,TRBV24-1,TRBJ2-3,NA,CATSSGSSQDTQYF,TGTGCCACCAGCTCCGGGTCTTCACAAGATACGCAGTATTTT
TRBD1,TRBV5-1,TRBJ1-1,NA,CASNEGQGTEAFF,TGCGCCAGCAATGAGGGACAGGGGACTGAAGCTTTCTTT
TRBD1,TRBV27,TRBJ1-1,NA,CASSFRPWTGGWSEAFF,TGTGCCAGCAGTTTTCGCCCCTGGACAGGGGGATGGTCTGAAGCTTTCTTT
NA,TRBV2,TRBJ1-5,NA,CASSEQGISNQPQHF,TGTGCCAGCAGCGAACAGGGAATAAGCAATCAGCCCCAGCATTTT
NA,TRBV5-1,TRBJ1-5,NA,CASSLDSGLQPQHF,TGCGCCAGCAGCCTGGATAGTGGGCTTCAGCCCCAGCATTTT
TRBD1,TRBV30,TRBJ1-1,once,CAWSDTGGWTEAFF,TGTGCCTGGAGCGACACAGGGGGCTGGACTGAAGCTTTCTTT
NA,TRBV7-2,TRBJ2-3,NA,CASSSPQTSQGTDTQYF,TGTGCCAGCAGCTCCCCTCAGACTAGCCAGGGGACAGATACGCAGTATTTT
TRBD1,TRBV5-1,TRBJ2-7,few,CASSLGDRSGEQYF,TGCGCCAGCAGCTTGGGGGACAGATCAGGGGAGCAGTACTTC
NA,TRBV2,TRBJ2-2,NA,CASRSQVSNTGELFF,TGTGCCAGCAGGTCACAGGTCTCGAACACCGGGGAGCTGTTTTTT
TRBD1,TRBV18,TRBJ1-2,NA,CASSPPQRGGFSNYGYTF,TGTGCCAGCTCACCACCCCAGAGAGGGGGCTTTTCTAACTATGGCTACACCTTC
NA,TRBV11-2,TRBJ2-3,once,CASSPAVGTQYF,TGTGCCAGCAGCCCGGCGGTGGGTACGCAGTATTTT
TRBD1,TRBV20-1,TRBJ1-2,NA,CSATGTGGYTF,TGCAGTGCCACTGGGACAGGCGGCTACACCTTC
NA,TRBV7-6,TRBJ2-6,NA,CASSFGSPQANVLTF,TGTGCCAGCAGCTTCGGGTCTCCGCAGGCCAACGTCCTGACTTTC
NA,TRBV27,TRBJ1-3,NA,CASSYTASGNTIYF,TGTGCCAGCAGTTACACAGCCTCTGGAAACACCATATATTTT
NA,TRBV5-1,TRBJ1-2,NA,CASSLDSTYGYTF,TGCGCCAGCAGCTTGGACAGCACGTATGGCTACACCTTC
NA,TRBV11-2,TRBJ1-1,NA,CASSRTRASNTEAFF,TGTGCCAGCAGCCGAACTAGGGCGTCCAACACTGAAGCTTTCTTT
NA,TRBV7-9,TRBJ2-5,NA,CASSVRTAEETQYF,TGTGCCAGCAGCGTTCGGACTGCTGAAGAGACCCAGTACTTC
NA,TRBV6-2/TRBV6-3,TRBJ1-2,NA,CASSPQVSVYGYTF,TGTGCCAGCAGTCCACAGGTTTCGGTCTATGGCTACACCTTC
NA,TRBV30,TRBJ1-2,once,CAWSGDYGYTF,TGTGCCTGGTCAGGGGACTATGGCTACACCTTC
NA,TRBV18,TRBJ2-3,NA,CASSSAGALSTDTQYF,TGTGCCAGCTCATCCGCGGGGGCCCTTAGCACAGATACGCAGTATTTT
TRBD1,TRBV7-8,TRBJ1-5,NA,CASSQDRDQPQHF,TGTGCCAGCAGTCAGGACAGGGATCAGCCCCAGCATTTT
TRBD1,TRBV6-5,TRBJ1-6,NA,CASSLGGEDSPLHF,TGTGCCAGCAGCTTAGGGGGCGAGGATTCACCCCTCCACTTT
NA,TRBV12-5,TRBJ2-1,NA,CASGLHNEQFF,TGTGCTAGTGGACTTCACAATGAGCAGTTCTTC
NA,TRBV30,TRBJ1-2,NA,CAWSSSGHGYTF,TGTGCCTGGTCCTCCTCTGGCCATGGCTACACCTTC
NA,TRBV24-1,TRBJ2-5,few,CATSDIQAQETQYF,TGTGCCACCAGTGACATACAGGCCCAAGAGACCCAGTACTTC
NA,TRBV4-1,TRBJ1-3,NA,CASSQGPSSGNTIYF,TGCGCCAGCAGCCAAGGGCCGTCCTCTGGAAACACCATATATTTT
TRBD1,TRBV18,TRBJ2-2,NA,CASSPAGGPGELFF,TGTGCCAGCTCACCGGCAGGGGGCCCCGGGGAGCTGTTTTTT
NA,TRBV3-1/TRBV3-2,TRBJ1-2,NA,CASSQDPDRVGYTF,TGTGCCAGCAGCCAAGATCCCGATCGGGTAGGCTACACCTTC
NA,TRBV6-4,TRBJ1-1,NA,CASSVQGGETEAFF,TGTGCCAGCAGTGTCCAGGGAGGAGAGACTGAAGCTTTCTTT
TRBD1,TRBV29-1,TRBJ2-1,NA,CSVRQGSSYNEQFF,TGCAGCGTCCGACAGGGAAGCTCCTACAATGAGCAGTTCTTC
NA,TRBV9,TRBJ1-3,NA,CASSAPQDSDSGNTIYF,TGTGCCAGCAGCGCCCCCCAGGACAGCGACTCTGGAAACACCATATATTTT
TRBD1,TRBV3-1/TRBV3-2,TRBJ1-5,NA,CASSQGPDRVGNQPQHF,TGTGCCAGCAGCCAAGGCCCTGACAGGGTAGGGAATCAGCCCCAGCATTTT
NA,TRBV7-9,TRBJ1-1,NA,CASSLWGGQFITEAFF,TGTGCCAGCAGCTTATGGGGAGGTCAGTTCATCACTGAAGCTTTCTTT
NA,TRBV7-9,TRBJ2-7,NA,CASSRQSSSYEQYF,TGTGCCAGCAGCCGACAGTCGAGCTCCTACGAGCAGTACTTC
TRBD1,TRBV5-6,TRBJ1-2,NA,CASSSGQGRGFGYTF,TGTGCCAGCAGCTCGGGACAGGGTAGAGGCTTTGGCTACACCTTC
TRBD1,TRBV7-2,TRBJ2-2,NA,CASRGDRVGTGELFF,TGTGCCAGCAGGGGAGACAGGGTGGGCACCGGGGAGCTGTTTTTT
TRBD2,TRBV3-1/TRBV3-2,TRBJ2-3,NA,CASSQDRLAGAGDTQYF,TGTGCCAGCAGCCAAGATAGGCTAGCGGGGGCTGGAGATACGCAGTATTTT
NA,TRBV6-5,TRBJ2-7,NA,CASRVQGPYEQYF,TGTGCCAGCAGGGTGCAGGGTCCCTACGAGCAGTACTTC
TRBD1,TRBV5-1,TRBJ1-1,NA,CASSAMTGGTEAFF,TGCGCCAGCAGCGCGATGACAGGGGGGACTGAAGCTTTCTTT
NA,TRBV21-1,TRBJ2-1,NA,CASSKVAVSSYNEQFF,TGTGCCAGCAGCAAAGTAGCGGTTAGCTCCTACAATGAGCAGTTCTTC
NA,TRBV6-5,TRBJ2-7,NA,CASSLGGEQYF,TGTGCCAGCAGTCTGGGAGGCGAGCAGTACTTC
TRBD1,TRBV2,TRBJ1-1,NA,CASSEEQGVGTEAFF,TGTGCCAGCAGTGAAGAACAGGGGGTTGGCACTGAAGCTTTCTTT
NA,TRBV30,TRBJ1-1,NA,CAWSSSRAGRMNTEAFF,TGTGCCTGGAGTTCATCTAGGGCAGGGAGGATGAACACTGAAGCTTTCTTT
NA,TRBV27,TRBJ1-5,NA,CASSPLSTGGNQPQHF,TGTGCCAGCAGTCCACTTTCGACAGGTGGCAATCAGCCCCAGCATTTT